These T cell receptor beta chains were read from a single sample in a study of blood T cell repertoires in COVID-19. TCRdb keeps only in-frame clones here, not all; method: immunoSEQ multiplex PCR. Of 95,000 to 150,000 clones listed, about nine tenths are singletons. The sequenced sample consisted of peripheral blood. The receptor source for this set is a middle-aged man with acute or convalescent COVID-19. CDR3s include the opening cysteine and the closing phenylalanine or tryptophan. The order of the fields is clone size, D gene, V gene, J gene, CDR3 DNA, CDR3 protein. D genes are given only for firm matches. Part of the rows lack a size; the others show once, few, many or a class for expanded clones.

>.|.|TRBV30|TRBJ1-4
TGTGCCTGGAGCATGGGGAGGGAAAAACTGTTTTTT
CAWSMGREKLFF
>.|TRBD2|TRBV18|TRBJ2-1
TGTGCCAGCTCACCGCCCGCACTAGCGGGAGCCGCTGAGCAGTTCTTC
CASSPPALAGAAEQFF
>.|.|TRBV20-1|TRBJ1-6
TGCAGTGCTAGTATTGGTGGACAGAAGAATTCACCCCTCCACTTT
CSASIGGQKNSPLHF
>.|.|TRBV30|TRBJ1-3
TGTGCCTGGAGTGTATCTACCTCTGGAAACACCATATATTTT
CAWSVSTSGNTIYF
>once|TRBD2|TRBV3-1/TRBV3-2|TRBJ2-7
TGTGCCAGCAGCGAGCTTAGCGGGAGTTTTTTCGGGCAGTACTTC
CASSELSGSFFGQYF
>.|.|TRBV5-4|TRBJ1-2
TGTGCCAGCAGTGGCTCCGCTAACTATGGCTACACCTTC
CASSGSANYGYTF
>.|TRBD1|TRBV10-3|TRBJ1-2
TGTGCCACTAGATTTGACAGGGGGCTCACTGGCTACACCTTC
CATRFDRGLTGYTF
>.|.|TRBV24-1|TRBJ1-2
TGTGCCACCAGTGATTTGTACGGGGGTGGCTACACCTTC
CATSDLYGGGYTF
>.|TRBD1|TRBV6-5|TRBJ1-1
TGTGCCAGCAGTTCAACTCAGACAGGGGAAGGCACTGAAGCTTTCTTT
CASSSTQTGEGTEAFF
>.|.|TRBV4-2|TRBJ2-7
TGTGCCAGCAGCCCCGTGTTAGCGGCCTCCTACGAGCAGTACTTC
CASSPVLAASYEQYF
>.|.|TRBV4-1|TRBJ1-5
TGCGCCAGCAGCCAAGATTTCGATCAGCCCCAGCATTTT
CASSQDFDQPQHF
>once|TRBD2|TRBV11-2|TRBJ2-1
TGTGCCAGCAGCTTAGAGGGACTAGCGGGAGCCAATGAGCAGTTCTTC
CASSLEGLAGANEQFF
>.|.|TRBV19|TRBJ1-1
TGTGCCAGTAGTCCCCTTGCGGGGATAGGGAGGACTGAAGCTTTCTTT
CASSPLAGIGRTEAFF
>.|.|TRBV7-6|TRBJ2-7
TGTGCCAGCAGCTTAGAGGTGGGGTCCCGGGGGGCGGCCGACGAGCAGTACTTC
CASSLEVGSRGAADEQYF
>.|TRBD2|TRBV11-3|TRBJ2-3
TGTGCCAGCAGCCTGACTAGCGGAAGCACAGATACGCAGTATTTT
CASSLTSGSTDTQYF
>.|.|TRBV6-5|TRBJ1-6
TGTGCCAGCAGCCTAGGACAGAAAAATTCACCCCTCCACTTT
CASSLGQKNSPLHF
>few|TRBD2|TRBV15|TRBJ2-7
TGTGCCACCAGCAGGGTACTAGCGGGCTCCTACGAGCAGTACTTC
CATSRVLAGSYEQYF
>.|TRBD2|TRBV7-3|TRBJ2-1
TGTGCCAGCAGCACGACCGGGACTAGTAATGAGCAGTTCTTC
CASSTTGTSNEQFF
>.|TRBD2|TRBV27|TRBJ2-1
TGTGCCAGCAACCTAGGGGTAGCGGGAGGTGCGTTCAATGAGCAGTTCTTC
CASNLGVAGGAFNEQFF
>.|.|TRBV19|TRBJ2-1
TGTGCCAGTACCGACAGGAACGAGCAGTTCTTC
CASTDRNEQFF
>.|.|TRBV3-1/TRBV3-2|TRBJ1-1
TGTGCCAGCAGTCGGCGGGGGCCTAACACTGAAGCTTTCTTT
CASSRRGPNTEAFF
>.|.|TRBV10-3|TRBJ1-3
TGTGCCATCAGGCCACCAGGCACCATATATTTT
CAIRPPGTIYF
>.|TRBD1|TRBV5-1|TRBJ2-6
TGCGCCAGCAGCTCTCCGGGACAGGGGGCTTCTGGGGCCAACGTCCTGACTTTC
CASSSPGQGASGANVLTF
>.|TRBD2|TRBV6-2/TRBV6-3|TRBJ2-3
TGTGCCAGCAGTGGGACTAACACAGATACGCAGTATTTT
CASSGTNTDTQYF
>few|.|TRBV12-3/TRBV12-4|TRBJ1-5
TGTGCCAGCAGTTTATTAGGACGGGGGCCCCAGCATTTT
CASSLLGRGPQHF
>.|TRBD1|TRBV18|TRBJ1-6
TGTGCCAGCTCACCAAAGACAGGGGGCGGCCCCTCACCCCTCCACTTT
CASSPKTGGGPSPLHF
>once|.|TRBV30|TRBJ2-1
TGTGCCTGGAGCCGGGGACTCAGCTCCTACAATGAGCAGTTCTTC
CAWSRGLSSYNEQFF
>.|TRBD1|TRBV5-1|TRBJ1-2
TGCGCCAGCAGCTTGGGGACACAGGGGGCGCGAGGCTACACCTTC
CASSLGTQGARGYTF
>.|TRBD2|TRBV11-3|TRBJ2-2
TGTGCCAGCAGCCACCTAGCGGGGGGGCACACCGGGGAGCTGTTTTTT
CASSHLAGGHTGELFF
>.|.|TRBV11-2|TRBJ1-1
TGTGCCAGCAGCTTAACGGGGGGCGTGGACACTGAAGCTTTCTTT
CASSLTGGVDTEAFF
>.|TRBD2|TRBV6-5|TRBJ2-5
TGTGCCAGCAGTCTAGCGGGAGTGGGAGAGACCCAGTACTTC
CASSLAGVGETQYF
>.|TRBD1|TRBV5-4|TRBJ1-2
TGTGCCAGCAGCTTGGAACAGGGGATTCATGGCTACACCTTC
CASSLEQGIHGYTF
>.|TRBD1|TRBV27|TRBJ2-1
TGTGCCAGCAGGCCGGGACAGGGTCCTAGGGAGCAGTTCTTC
CASRPGQGPREQFF
>.|TRBD1|TRBV27|TRBJ2-6
TGTGCCAGCAGTTTATGGCAGGGGGTTACCTCTGGGGCCAACGTCCTGACTTTC
CASSLWQGVTSGANVLTF
>.|.|TRBV6-2/TRBV6-3|TRBJ1-2
TGTGCCAGCAGTTACCTGGACAATATCTGGTATGGCTACACCTTC
CASSYLDNIWYGYTF
>once|.|TRBV5-4|TRBJ2-2
TGTGCCAGCAGCTTGTCCTACACCGGGGAGCTGTTTTTT
CASSLSYTGELFF
>.|.|TRBV4-2|TRBJ1-3
TGTGCCAGCAGCCAAGATCTGCGGACTACCTCTGGAAACACCATATATTTT
CASSQDLRTTSGNTIYF
>.|.|TRBV6-5|TRBJ2-7
TGTGCCAGCAGCATACAGGATTACGAGCAGTACTTC
CASSIQDYEQYF
>.|TRBD1|TRBV6-5|TRBJ1-2
TGTGCCAGCAGGACCACAGGGGGCCTCAGTGGCTACACCTTC
CASRTTGGLSGYTF
>.|.|TRBV11-1|TRBJ1-6
TGTGCCAGCAGCCCACGGACAGATTATAATTCACCCCTCCACTTT
CASSPRTDYNSPLHF
>few|.|TRBV12-3/TRBV12-4|TRBJ1-5
TGTGCCAGCAGTTTCCAAACGCAGCAGCCCCAGCATTTT
CASSFQTQQPQHF
>.|.|TRBV15|TRBJ2-1
TGTGCCACCAGCAGAGTATCCGGGATCAATGAGCAGTTCTTC
CATSRVSGINEQFF
>once|.|TRBV12-3/TRBV12-4|TRBJ1-2
TGTGCCAGCAGCCTTAAGAGAGGGTCTGGCTACACCTTC
CASSLKRGSGYTF
>.|TRBD1|TRBV19|TRBJ1-1
TGTGCCACTCGTTCCGGGACAGGGAACACTGAAGCTTTCTTT
CATRSGTGNTEAFF
>.|TRBD1|TRBV5-6|TRBJ1-4
TGTGCCAGCAGCTTGGCCGGACAGGCGTCAACTAATGAAAAACTGTTTTTT
CASSLAGQASTNEKLFF
>once|TRBD1|TRBV19|TRBJ1-1
TGTGCCAGTAGTATGGGGACACAGGGGTCCGTGAAAAACACTGAAGCTTTCTTT
CASSMGTQGSVKNTEAFF
>.|.|TRBV6-1|TRBJ2-7
TGTGCCAGCAGCGGTCCTAGTTACCGAGGCGAGCAGTACTTC
CASSGPSYRGEQYF
>.|.|TRBV10-3|TRBJ2-2
TGTGCCATCAGTGATCAGGGAAAATCCGGGGAGCTGTTTTTT
CAISDQGKSGELFF
>.|.|TRBV3-1/TRBV3-2|TRBJ2-2
TGTGCCCGGGGGATGAACACCGGGGAGCTGTTTTTT
CARGMNTGELFF
>.|TRBD2|TRBV11-2|TRBJ2-5
TGTGCCAGCAGCTTATTAGCGGGAGGGGGGGAGACCCAGTACTTC
CASSLLAGGGETQYF
>.|.|TRBV2|TRBJ2-3
TGTGCCAGCAACCCGCAGGGCGATACGCAGTATTTT
CASNPQGDTQYF
>.|.|TRBV2|TRBJ1-4
TGTGCCAGCAGTGAAGTTAGTTGGACAGCTAATGAAAAACTGTTTTTT
CASSEVSWTANEKLFF
>.|.|TRBV7-2|TRBJ2-7
TGTGCCAGCAGCTTAGGTGTAAACTACGAGCAGTACTTC
CASSLGVNYEQYF
>.|TRBD1|TRBV4-3|TRBJ2-3
TGCGCCAGCAGCCTCCAGGGGGTTAGCACAGATACGCAGTATTTT
CASSLQGVSTDTQYF
>.|TRBD2|TRBV5-1|TRBJ2-3
TGCGCCAGCAGCTTCGGACTAGCGGTAGATACGCAGTATTTT
CASSFGLAVDTQYF
>.|.|TRBV3-1/TRBV3-2|TRBJ2-7
TGTGCCAGCAGCCGGGAACTACAGGACTACGAGCAGTACTTC
CASSRELQDYEQYF
>.|.|TRBV12-5|TRBJ1-5
TGTGCTAGTGGTATTAGTCAGCCCCAGCATTTT
CASGISQPQHF
>once|TRBD1|TRBV6-5|TRBJ1-3
TGTGCCAGCAGTTACGCGACAGGGACTGGTGGAAACACCATATATTTT
CASSYATGTGGNTIYF
>.|.|TRBV19|TRBJ1-2
TGTGCCAGTAGTACCCAGGGCATCTATGGCTACACCTTC
CASSTQGIYGYTF